The following is a T cell receptor beta chain sequence with its context. Germline V gene data show CDR1 as LGHNA and CDR2 as YSLEER. Trimming took off 0 bases at V and 2 bases at J, with 11 bases between the two ends. This CDR3 has 15 amino acids. One entry per CDR3 protein results from TCRdb running MiXCR on the 5' RACE reads. Of roughly 54,000 distinct CDR3 sequences listed, around 12% are singletons. This sample stems from a study of early T cells in non-severe SARS-CoV-2 infection. The chain links TRBV4-3 to TRBJ2-7, with TRBD2 as a possible D gene (6 bases). The sample taken for sequencing was whole blood. The origin of this receptor is an adult who was a healthcare worker with PCR-confirmed SARS-CoV-2 infection or an uninfected control (not recorded which). The CDR3 is CASSQDRGTTYEQYF. The DNA of the CDR3 is TGCGCCAGCAGCCAAGATCGGGGGACCACCTACGAGCAGTACTTC.